The 29 T cell receptor beta chains listed next were all sequenced from one sample in a study of control samples from healthy donors and cancer patients. Using immunoSEQ multiplex PCR, the repertoire was profiled, and TCRdb retains in-frame clones only, with some absent. The sample has under 200,000 clones; 91% are singletons. Source material: blood. The receptors stem from a woman in her twenties or thirties in good health.

Here the CDR3 DNA reads TGTGCCAGCAGCTTATTCCCTCTGAACACTGAAGCTTTCTTT. It yields the protein CASSLFPLNTEAFF. This chain joins TRBV13 and TRBJ1-1; no reliable D call. V was shortened by 2 bases and J by 0 bases, with 7 bases between the two germline ends. This CDR3 comprises 14 residues. The V gene's germline CDR1 is PRHDT and CDR2 FYEKMQ (reference sequence). The full variable domain, rest sourced from reference TRBV13 and TRBJ1-1, is AAGVIQSPRHLIKEKRETATLKCYPIPRHDTVYWYQQGPGQDPQFLISFYEKMQSDKGSIPDRFSAQQFSDYHSELNMSSLELGDSALYFCASSLFPLNTEAFFGQGTRLTVV.

The J gene is TRBJ1-2, the V gene TRBV13, with D uncertain. Germline lookup yields CDR1 PRHDT and CDR2 FYEKMQ (reference sequence). The CDR3 runs to 13 residues. Trimming took off 0 bases at V and 3 bases at J, with 5 bases between the two ends. The CDR3 region has the DNA TGTGCCAGCAGCTTAGGCAGAGACTATGGCTACACCTTC. Protein: CASSLGRDYGYTF.

The V call is TRBV12-5, the J call TRBJ2-2; tentative D call: TRBD2 (5 bases). Trimming left V 4 bases short and J 6 bases short, with 6 bases between. The CDR3 has 12 residues. Per the germline V gene, CDR1 is LGHNT and CDR2 is FRNRAP. This CDR3 is CASGYGAGELFF. As DNA, the CDR3 is TGTGCTAGTGGTTACGGGGCCGGGGAGCTGTTTTTT.

The gene calls are TRBV18 and TRBJ1-2; D gene unclear. V dropped 2 bases and J dropped 8 bases, with 12 bases sitting between them. This CDR3 is 13 amino acids long. Germline lookup yields CDR1 KGHSH and CDR2 LQKENI. DNA of the CDR3: TGTGCCAGCTCACCAAATAGGGAAGGAGGCTACACCTTC. Its translation is CASSPNREGGYTF.

The chain has TRBV4-2 and TRBJ2-1, with 13 positions matching TRBD2. The CDR3 has 15 residues. Trimming removed 4 bases from V and 6 bases from J; junction bases left unmatched: 3. In germline, CDR1 is LGHNA, CDR2 YNFKEQ. For the CDR3, the DNA is TGTGCCAGCAGCCCCGGACTAGCGGGAGTCAATGAGCAGTTCTTC. The encoded protein is CASSPGLAGVNEQFF.

The V and J genes are TRBV28 and TRBJ1-5; D possibly corresponds to TRBD1 (5 bases). This CDR3 has 13 amino acids. V lost 3 bases, J lost 7 bases, and 10 bases lay in between. The V gene's germline CDR1 is MDHEN and CDR2 SYDVKM. CDR3 amino acids: CASSFGAAQPQHF. CDR3 DNA: TGTGCCAGCAGTTTCGGGGCGGCACAGCCCCAGCATTTT.

V and J are TRBV18 and TRBJ2-2; D ambiguous. The germline V and J ends were trimmed by 1 base and 4 bases, with 7 bases remaining between them. The germline V gene has CDR1 KGHSH and CDR2 LQKENI. The CDR3 runs 14 residues. For the CDR3, the DNA is TGTGCCAGCTCACCACGGTACGGCACCGGGGAGCTGTTTTTT. It specifies CASSPRYGTGELFF. Full variable domain (remainder filled in from reference TRBV18 and TRBJ2-2): NAGVMQNPRHLVRRRGQEARLRCSPMKGHSHVYWYRQLPEEGLKFMVYLQKENIIDESGMPKERFSAEFPKEGPSILRIQQVVRGDSAAYFCASSPRYGTGELFFGEGSRLTVL.

The chain has TRBV18 and TRBJ2-1, with no clear D. The CDR3 consists of 12 residues. In germline, CDR1 is KGHSH, CDR2 LQKENI. Trimming pared 3 bases from V and 3 bases from J, leaving 3 bases between. The CDR3 DNA sequence: TGTGCCAGCTCACCCGACTACAATGAGCAGTTCTTC. Its protein product is CASSPDYNEQFF. Full variable domain (outside the CDR3, taken from reference TRBV18 and TRBJ2-1): NAGVMQNPRHLVRRRGQEARLRCSPMKGHSHVYWYRQLPEEGLKFMVYLQKENIIDESGMPKERFSAEFPKEGPSILRIQQVVRGDSAAYFCASSPDYNEQFFGPGTRLTVL.

The genes are TRBV7-3 and TRBJ1-6; tentative D call: TRBD1 (5 bases). Trimming shortened V by 5 bases and J by 7 bases, and 12 bases separated the two germline ends. The CDR3 totals 14 residues. Germline lookup yields CDR1 SGHTA and CDR2 FQGTGA. As DNA, the CDR3 is TGTGCCAGCAGCCCCAGGGAGATCAATTCACCCCTCCACTTT. Translating it yields CASSPREINSPLHF.

This clone has only a few counts. V and J are TRBV6-5 and TRBJ2-2; the D is unclear. The ends were cut back, 2 bases at V and 4 bases at J, with 8 bases in the middle. The V gene's germline CDR1 is MNHEY and CDR2 SVGAGI. The CDR3 runs 14 residues. The CDR3 DNA reads as TGTGCCAGCAGTTACCAAGGGCCCACCGGGGAGCTGTTTTTT. Amino acid sequence: CASSYQGPTGELFF.

Only one count was recorded for this clone. The V and J genes are TRBV5-1 and TRBJ1-6; TRBD1 might be the D (5 bases). The germline CDR1 and CDR2 sequences are SGHRS and YFSETQ. The CDR3 length is 15 residues. The V and J ends lost 4 bases and 3 bases respectively, with 11 bases between them. The CDR3 DNA follows: TGCGCCAGCAGCGAAGTCACAGGCTATAATTCACCCCTCCACTTT. It specifies CASSEVTGYNSPLHF.

This clone was counted once. V is TRBV6-5 and J is TRBJ2-7; D uncertain. V was clipped by 6 bases and J by 3 bases, with 12 bases between them. The CDR3 spans 13 residues. Germline-derived CDR1 and CDR2 are MNHEY and SVGAGI. The CDR3: CASSPVPSYEQYF. The CDR3 bases are TGTGCCAGCAGCCCCGTCCCCAGCTACGAGCAGTACTTC.

The chain joins TRBV18 to TRBJ1-1, with D hard to call. Trimming left V 1 base short and J 5 bases short, with 5 bases between. The CDR3 length is 12 residues. Germline values: CDR1 KGHSH, CDR2 LQKENI. The CDR3 sequence is CASSPQVTEAFF. In nucleotides, the CDR3 is TGTGCCAGCTCACCACAGGTTACTGAAGCTTTCTTT.

V is TRBV6-5 and J is TRBJ1-3, with 8 positions matching TRBD1. This CDR3 comprises 14 residues. CDR1 is MNHEY, CDR2 SVGAGI, per germline. V was pared by 6 bases and J by 4 bases, with 5 bases of the junction left unmatched. As DNA, the CDR3 is TGTGCCAGCAGCGCCGGGACAGGCGGAAACACCATATATTTT. It codes for CASSAGTGGNTIYF.

The CDR3 here is CASSRGDGNTIYF. Written as DNA, the CDR3 is TGTGCCAGCTCACGGGGAGACGGAAACACCATATATTTT. The chain recombines TRBV18 with TRBJ1-3; D remains unclear. Germline assignment: CDR1 KGHSH and CDR2 LQKENI. Between the trimmed V and J ends, which lost 4 bases and 4 bases, there was a span of 8 bases. The CDR3 spans 13 residues.

The chain uses TRBV19 and TRBJ2-2; TRBD1 matches 7 bases. CDR3 length: 15 residues. In germline, CDR1 is LNHDA, CDR2 SQIVND (reference sequence). V lost 9 bases, J lost 0 bases, and 7 bases stayed unmatched. The CDR3 coding sequence is TGTGCCAGCCGACAGGGCCGCGCGAACACCGGGGAGCTGTTTTTT. Translated, it gives CASRQGRANTGELFF.

The gene calls are TRBV15 and TRBJ2-7; 9 nucleotides line up with TRBD2. The J segment lost 6 bases and the V segment lost 0 bases, leaving 6 bases of the junction unmatched. This CDR3 is built from 15 residues. CDR1 is LNHNV, CDR2 YYDKDF, per germline (reference sequence). The CDR3 loop is CATSREDSGSGEQYF. The CDR3 coding sequence is TGTGCCACCAGCAGAGAGGATAGCGGGAGTGGCGAGCAGTACTTC.

This clone was counted once. This chain uses TRBV11-2 with TRBJ1-5; no reliable D call. The CDR3 totals 13 residues. V was trimmed by 1 base and J by 3 bases, leaving 4 bases between them. The germline V gene has CDR1 SGHAT and CDR2 FQNNGV. The CDR3, as DNA: TGTGCCAGCAGCTTAGTGGTCAATCAGCCCCAGCATTTT. Translating gives CASSLVVNQPQHF.

With regard to this clone: Other DNA sequences in the sample encode the same CDR3. The chain is built from TRBV19 and TRBJ2-5; TRBD2 agrees at 7 bases. This CDR3 has 15 amino acids. Germline loops: CDR1 LNHDA, CDR2 SQIVND (reference sequence). V was pared by 1 base and J by 5 bases, with 7 bases of the junction left unmatched. CDR3 in DNA: TGTGCCAGTAGTATAGGGGGCGGGGGTCCTGAGACCCAGTACTTC. Encoded protein: CASSIGGGGPETQYF.

V is TRBV19 and J is TRBJ2-7; 8 bases fit TRBD1. The CDR3 totals 15 residues. Germline V gene data show CDR1 as LNHDA and CDR2 as SQIVND (reference sequence). V lost 1 base to trimming and J lost 7 bases; unmatched junction nucleotides: 9. CDR3 nucleotide sequence: TGTGCCAGTAGTATAGCCCCGGACAGGGTGGGGGAGCAGTACTTC. Its translation is CASSIAPDRVGEQYF.

This clone appeared once. The chain combines TRBV11-2 with TRBJ1-6; D is possibly TRBD1 (6 bases). This CDR3 contains 14 residues. Germline loops: CDR1 SGHAT, CDR2 FQNNGV. V was pared by 5 bases and J by 5 bases, with 10 bases between. CDR3 DNA sequence: TGTGCCAGCAGCCTCCGACAGGATAATTCACCCCTCCACTTT. Protein: CASSLRQDNSPLHF.

This chain joins TRBV28 and TRBJ1-2; D ambiguous. Germline V gene sequence: CDR1 MDHEN, CDR2 SYDVKM. CDR3 length: 12 residues. V was cut by 4 bases and J by 3 bases, with 6 bases left in between. The CDR3 DNA sequence: TGTGCCAGCAGTTCGGAGCACTATGGCTACACCTTC. Translation gives CASSSEHYGYTF.

The chain recombines TRBV9 with TRBJ2-6; the D gene is possibly TRBD2 (7 bases). The germline V gene has CDR1 SGDLS and CDR2 YYNGEE. V was cut by 0 bases and J by 0 bases, with 10 bases left in between. CDR3 length: 17 residues. The CDR3 sequence is CASSVEGGASGANVLTF. In DNA, the CDR3 is TGTGCCAGCAGCGTAGAGGGGGGGGCCTCTGGGGCCAACGTCCTGACTTTC.

The chain links TRBV11-2 to TRBJ2-7, with 11 bases matching TRBD2. Trimming cost V 6 bases and J 1 base; bases outside gene matches: 5. CDR1 is SGHAT, CDR2 FQNNGV, per germline. The CDR3 runs to 15 residues. The CDR3 sequence is CASRWTSGLSYEQYF. In DNA form, the CDR3 reads TGTGCCAGCAGGTGGACTAGCGGGTTATCCTACGAGCAGTACTTC. The full variable domain, rest sourced from reference TRBV11-2 and TRBJ2-7, is EAGVAQSPRYKIIEKRQSVAFWCNPISGHATLYWYQQILGQGPKLLIQFQNNGVVDDSQLPKDRFSAERLKGVDSTLKIQPAKLEDSAVYLCASRWTSGLSYEQYFGPGTRLTVT.

The chain combines TRBV6-4 with TRBJ2-3; 9 bases agree with TRBD1. J lost 4 bases, V lost 3 bases, and 5 bases had no gene match. The CDR3 has 15 amino acids. Germline CDR1 and CDR2: MRHNA and SNTAGT. Here the CDR3 reads CASSEPGQGADTQYF. CDR3 sequence (DNA): TGTGCCAGCAGTGAACCGGGACAGGGAGCAGATACGCAGTATTTT.

V usage is TRBV11-2 and J usage is TRBJ1-6, with D unresolved. There are 14 residues in the CDR3. Germline V gene lookup returns CDR1 SGHAT and CDR2 FQNNGV. The V end was cut by 0 bases, the J end by 7 bases, with 7 bases between. The CDR3 sequence is CASSLDAYNSPLHF. Here the CDR3 DNA reads TGTGCCAGCAGCTTAGACGCTTACAATTCACCCCTCCACTTT.

This chain uses TRBV5-1 with TRBJ1-1; D is uncertain. CDR1 and CDR2 from the germline V gene are SGHRS and YFSETQ. V lost 1 base to trimming and J lost 1 base, with 8 bases between them. CDR3 length: 14 residues. The CDR3 region is CASSLFRPNTEAFF. As DNA, the CDR3 is TGCGCCAGCAGCTTGTTCAGGCCGAACACTGAAGCTTTCTTT.

The chain employs TRBV15 and TRBJ2-5; D not certain. Germline V gene sequence: CDR1 LNHNV, CDR2 YYDKDF (reference sequence). The CDR3 is 14 amino acids. The germline V and J ends were trimmed by 0 bases and 3 bases, with 8 bases remaining between them. The CDR3 sequence is CATSRDQAEETQYF. The CDR3 nucleotides are TGTGCCACCAGCAGAGATCAGGCAGAAGAGACCCAGTACTTC. Combining the CDR3 with reference TRBV15 and TRBJ2-5 gives the whole variable domain DAMVIQNPRYQVTQFGKPVTLSCSQTLNHNVMYWYQQKSSQAPKLLFHYYDKDFNNEADTPDNFQSRRPNTSFCFLDIRSPGLGDTAMYLCATSRDQAEETQYFGPGTRLLVL.

The gene calls are TRBV19 and TRBJ1-2, with 7 bases identical to TRBD1. Per the germline V gene, CDR1 is LNHDA and CDR2 is SQIVND (reference sequence). This CDR3 spans 14 amino acids. J lost 3 bases, V lost 4 bases, and 5 bases had no gene match. The CDR3 coding sequence is TGTGCCAGTAGTAGCTCACAGGGGCACTATGGCTACACCTTC. It yields the protein CASSSSQGHYGYTF.